These T cell receptor beta chains were read from a single sample in a study of cytomegalovirus exposure and HLA in healthy donors. Clones were sequenced by immunoSEQ multiplex PCR, and TCRdb holds only the in-frame ones, with some missing. The table records about 130,000 clones, approximately 70% of them present only once. The sequenced sample consisted of PBMCs. These receptor sequences come from a human donor in good health. Both conserved end residues are part of each CDR3. A D gene is named only where the DNA matches it firmly. Size values are once, few and many counts, or a class for expanded clones, and some rows have none.

J | size | D | V | CDR3 | DNA
TRBJ1-1 | - | - | TRBV29-1 | CSSAGGGFPEAFF | TGCAGCTCCGCCGGGGGGGGATTCCCTGAAGCTTTCTTC
TRBJ2-1 | - | - | TRBV19 | CASSIGGAGYNEQFF | TGTGCCAGTAGTATTGGGGGGGCAGGGTACAATGAGCAGTTCTTC
TRBJ2-4 | - | - | TRBV18 | CASSPSQGYTKNIQYF | TGTGCCAGCTCACCATCCCAGGGGTACACCAAAAACATTCAGTACTTC
TRBJ1-2 | - | - | TRBV28 | CASSLVQVYGYTF | TGTGCCAGCAGTTTGGTTCAGGTCTATGGCTACACCTTC
TRBJ2-7 | - | - | TRBV15 | CATSRRQFTEQYF | TGTGCCACCAGCCGACGACAGTTTACCGAGCAGTACTTC
TRBJ2-5 | few | TRBD1 | TRBV5-6 | CASSNSGGAETQYF | TGTGCCAGCAGCAACTCAGGGGGCGCAGAGACCCAGTACTTC
TRBJ2-5 | few | TRBD1 | TRBV9 | CASSDGQEQETQYF | TGTGCCAGCAGCGACGGACAGGAGCAAGAGACCCAGTACTTC
TRBJ1-2 | once | - | TRBV2 | CASSVGGRGSLYGYTF | TGTGCCAGCAGTGTCGGAGGGAGGGGATCCCTCTATGGCTACACCTTC
TRBJ2-7 | - | - | TRBV5-1 | CASSLDPGYEQYF | TGCGCCAGCAGCTTGGATCCGGGCTACGAGCAGTACTTC
TRBJ2-4 | - | TRBD2 | TRBV11-2 | CASSSVRGTSKNIQYF | TGTGCCAGCAGCTCGGTTAGGGGGACTAGTAAAAACATTCAGTACTTC
TRBJ1-5 | - | TRBD1 | TRBV5-1 | CASSPGTGDQPQHF | TGCGCCAGCAGCCCTGGGACAGGGGATCAGCCCCAGCATTTT
TRBJ2-3 | few | TRBD2 | TRBV10-3 | CAISDLAASTDTQYF | TGTGCCATCAGTGACCTAGCGGCTAGCACAGATACGCAGTATTTT
TRBJ2-1 | few | TRBD2 | TRBV27 | CASRRGLVGGNEQFF | TGTGCCAGCAGACGGGGACTAGTCGGCGGCAATGAGCAGTTCTTC
TRBJ1-4 | - | - | TRBV27 | CAGSLTGGNEKLFF | TGTGCCGGCAGTTTAACCGGGGGTAATGAAAAACTGTTTTTT
TRBJ2-1 | - | - | TRBV27 | CASSRGTGFHNEQFF | TGTGCCAGCAGTCGCGGGACCGGGTTCCACAATGAGCAGTTCTTC
TRBJ2-7 | once | - | TRBV7-2 | CASSEELARSYEQYF | TGTGCCAGCAGCGAGGAGCTAGCGCGTTCCTACGAGCAGTACTTC
TRBJ2-3 | once | - | TRBV11-3 | CASSFRDRRDLRDTDTQYF | TGTGCCAGCAGCTTCAGAGACAGGCGAGACCTTAGGGACACAGATACGCAGTATTTT
TRBJ2-5 | - | TRBD1 | TRBV18 | CASSPRNRGEETQYF | TGTGCCAGCTCACCAAGGAACAGGGGCGAAGAGACCCAGTACTTC
TRBJ2-2 | few | TRBD1 | TRBV7-3 | CASSLGQGAFGELFF | TGTGCCAGCAGCTTAGGCCAGGGGGCGTTCGGGGAGCTGTTTTTT